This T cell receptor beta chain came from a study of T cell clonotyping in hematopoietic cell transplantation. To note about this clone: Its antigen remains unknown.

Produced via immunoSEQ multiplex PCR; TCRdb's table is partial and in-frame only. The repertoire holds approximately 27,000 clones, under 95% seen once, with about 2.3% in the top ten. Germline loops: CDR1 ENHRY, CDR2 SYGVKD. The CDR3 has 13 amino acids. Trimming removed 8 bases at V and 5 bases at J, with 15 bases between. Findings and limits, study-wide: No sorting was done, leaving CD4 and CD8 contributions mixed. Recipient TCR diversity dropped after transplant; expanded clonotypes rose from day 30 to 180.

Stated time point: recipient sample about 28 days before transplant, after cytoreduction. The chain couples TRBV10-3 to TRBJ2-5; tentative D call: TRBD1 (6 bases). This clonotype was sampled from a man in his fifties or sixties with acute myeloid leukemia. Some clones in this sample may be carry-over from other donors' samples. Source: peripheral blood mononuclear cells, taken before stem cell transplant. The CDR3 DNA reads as TGTGCCATCGGGGACACCCAGCGTGAGACCCAGTACTTC. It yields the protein CAIGDTQRETQYF.